The entry below gives a single TCR beta chain sequence along with its context. No antigen is known for it. The sample belongs to a study of cytomegalovirus exposure and HLA in healthy donors. Whole-study results and caveats: As was reported, the classifier diagnosed cytomegalovirus status with high specificity and sensitivity.

The V end was cut by 2 bases, the J end by 4 bases, with 16 bases between. The CDR3 sequence is 15 residues long. The germline V gene has CDR1 SGHTS and CDR2 YDEGEE. PCR was performed using 60 Vbeta and 13 Jbeta primers. In the source study's methods: Among the unique TCR beta chains that a later analysis counted, about 79 million in all, about 10 million were shared. TCRdb keeps only in-frame clones here, not all; method: immunoSEQ multiplex PCR. V and J calls and clone size follow that table, whereas D and trimming were derived from the DNA. The sample consists of some 120,000 clones, about four fifths of them appearing once.

This TCR was recovered from a woman under 30 in good health and CMV-seropositive. The genes are TRBV5-8 and TRBJ2-7, with D perhaps matching TRBD2 (6 bases). Sequencing used PBMCs. CDR3 bases: TGTGCCAGCAGCTTCACGGGGGACTTGGTGTACGAGCAGTACTTC. Translated, it gives CASSFTGDLVYEQYF.